The present entry profiles one T cell receptor beta chain with its context. The source of the sample is a study of technical replicates of blood from four donors. Assay used: immunoSEQ multiplex PCR; TCRdb lists only in-frame clones, some missing. The table records 98,000 or so clones, approximately 96% of them present only once. V lost 6 bases to trimming and J lost 1 base, with 10 bases between them. The CDR3 loop spans 15 amino acids. Germline V gene data show CDR1 as MDHEN and CDR2 as SYDVKM. The sample consisted of T cells isolated from PBMCs. The chain is built from TRBV28 and TRBJ2-6; TRBD2 is a possible D gene (6 bases). The source of this sequence is a human donor in good health. The CDR3 DNA is TGTGCCAGCAGGGGCGGGGATTCTGGGGCCAACGTCCTGACTTTC. Translation gives CASRGGDSGANVLTF.